This TCR beta chain was captured in a study of identical twins. This clonotype has just a few counts. Its antigen is currently unknown. One entry per CDR3 protein, called by TCRdb with MiXCR from the 5' RACE reads. Counted here are approximately 700,000 distinct CDR3 sequences, over 15% occurring once; the ten biggest clones make up about 12%. Study results and caveats: Within twin pairs, the out-of-frame alpha sequences they shared showed excess low generation probability.

These data are also associated with another study on T cells expressing NK-cell markers. From that second work: Source material for TCR beta repertoires consisted of sorted CD3+CD56+NKG2C+, CD3+CD56+NKG2C- and CD3+CD56-NKG2C+ T cells. These clonotypes also led the CD3+CD56-NKG2C+ fraction in a handful of donors.

Sequenced input: PBMCs. The TCR was taken from a young woman in good health.

CDR3 amino acids: CASSDPARGIDEQYF. The CDR3 DNA reads TGTGCCAGCAGTGATCCGGCCAGGGGGATCGACGAGCAGTACTTC. V and J are TRBV25-1 and TRBJ2-7; the match to TRBD1 covers 7 bases. Germline V gene data show CDR1 as MGHDK and CDR2 as SYGVNS. The CDR3 contains 15 residues. The J segment lost 5 bases and the V segment lost 3 bases, leaving 10 bases of the junction unmatched.